This T cell receptor beta chain was obtained from a study of blood T cell repertoires in COVID-19. TCRdb's table, derived via immunoSEQ multiplex PCR, lists solely in-frame clones and lacks some. The table includes roughly 150,000 clones, 83% detected once. V lost 5 bases and J 5 bases, leaving 16 bases between the germline ends. This CDR3 contains 14 residues. Looked up from germline, CDR1 is MDHEN and CDR2 is SYDVKM. V gene TRBV28 combines with J gene TRBJ2-7; D is perhaps TRBD2 (6 bases). The sequencing input was peripheral blood. This clonotype originated in a woman of 80 years or more with acute or convalescent COVID-19. In nucleotides, the CDR3 is TGTGCCAGCAGTCCGGCCGGCGCTAGCGACGAGCAGTACTTC. Its translation is CASSPAGASDEQYF.